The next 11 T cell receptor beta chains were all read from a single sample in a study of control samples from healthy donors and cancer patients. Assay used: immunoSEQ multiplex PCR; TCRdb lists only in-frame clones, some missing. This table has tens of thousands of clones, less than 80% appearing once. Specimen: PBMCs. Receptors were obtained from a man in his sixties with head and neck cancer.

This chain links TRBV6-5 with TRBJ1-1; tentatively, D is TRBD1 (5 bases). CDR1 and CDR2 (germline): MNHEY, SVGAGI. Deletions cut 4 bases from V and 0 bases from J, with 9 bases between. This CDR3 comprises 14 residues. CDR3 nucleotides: TGTGCCAGCAGTTCGACAGCAGTGAACACTGAAGCTTTCTTT. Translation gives CASSSTAVNTEAFF.

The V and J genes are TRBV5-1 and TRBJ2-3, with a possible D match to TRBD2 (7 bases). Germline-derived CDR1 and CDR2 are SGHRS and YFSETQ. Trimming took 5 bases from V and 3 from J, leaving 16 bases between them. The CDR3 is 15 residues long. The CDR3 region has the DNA TGCGCCAGCAGTTATCAGGGGAGGGCTACAGATACGCAGTATTTT. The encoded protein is CASSYQGRATDTQYF. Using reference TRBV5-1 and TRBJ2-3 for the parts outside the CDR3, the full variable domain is KAGVTQTPRYLIKTRGQQVTLSCSPISGHRSVSWYQQTPGQGLQFLFEYFSETQRNKGNFPGRFSGRQFSNSRSEMNVSTLELGDSALYLCASSYQGRATDTQYFGPGTRLTVL.

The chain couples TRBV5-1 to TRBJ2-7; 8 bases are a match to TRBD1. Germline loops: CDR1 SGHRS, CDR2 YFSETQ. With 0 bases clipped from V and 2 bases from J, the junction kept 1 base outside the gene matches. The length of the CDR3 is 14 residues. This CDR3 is CASSLVGQAYEQYF. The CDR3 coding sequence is TGCGCCAGCAGCTTGGTGGGACAGGCCTACGAGCAGTACTTC.

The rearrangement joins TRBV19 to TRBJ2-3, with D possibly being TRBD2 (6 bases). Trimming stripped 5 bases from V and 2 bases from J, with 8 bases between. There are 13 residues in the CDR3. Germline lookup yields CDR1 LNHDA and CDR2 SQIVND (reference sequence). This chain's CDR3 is CASSGGITDTQYF. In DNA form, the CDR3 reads TGTGCCAGTAGTGGGGGGATCACAGATACGCAGTATTTT.

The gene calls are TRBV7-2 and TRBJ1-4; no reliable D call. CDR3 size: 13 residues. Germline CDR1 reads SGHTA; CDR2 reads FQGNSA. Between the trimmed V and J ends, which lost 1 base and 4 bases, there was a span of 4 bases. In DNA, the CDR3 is TGTGCCAGCAGCTTAGAACTTAATGAAAAACTGTTTTTT. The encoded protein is CASSLELNEKLFF.

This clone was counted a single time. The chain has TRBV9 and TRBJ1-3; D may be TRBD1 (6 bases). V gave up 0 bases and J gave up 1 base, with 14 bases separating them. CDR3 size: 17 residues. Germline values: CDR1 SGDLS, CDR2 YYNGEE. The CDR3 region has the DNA TGTGCCAGCAGCGTAGAGTGGGGGCCATTTTCTGGAAACACCATATATTTT. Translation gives CASSVEWGPFSGNTIYF.

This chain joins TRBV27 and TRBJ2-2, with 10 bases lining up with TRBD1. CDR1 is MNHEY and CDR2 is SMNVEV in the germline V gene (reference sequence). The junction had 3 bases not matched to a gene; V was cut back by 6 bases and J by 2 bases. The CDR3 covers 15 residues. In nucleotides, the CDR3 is TGTGCCAGCAGCCAGACAGGGGGCAACACCGGGGAGCTGTTTTTT. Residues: CASSQTGGNTGELFF.

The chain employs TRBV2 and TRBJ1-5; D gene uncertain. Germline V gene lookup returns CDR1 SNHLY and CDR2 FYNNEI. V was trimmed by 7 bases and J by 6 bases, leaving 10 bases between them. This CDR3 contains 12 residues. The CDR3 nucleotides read TGTGCCAGCAAGATGGGGATTCAGCCCCAGCATTTT. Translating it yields CASKMGIQPQHF.

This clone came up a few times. CDR3 protein: CASSYSGTGSYEQYF. CDR3 coding DNA: TGTGCCAGCAGTTATTCCGGGACAGGGTCCTACGAGCAGTACTTC. The chain links TRBV6-5 to TRBJ2-7; 9 bases fit TRBD1. V shed 3 bases, J shed 1 base, and the junction held 4 bases outside the gene matches. The CDR3 runs to 15 residues. Looked up from germline, CDR1 is MNHEY and CDR2 is SVGAGI.

The CDR3 spells CASSHTGLAEAKNIQYF. CDR3 nucleotides: TGTGCCAGCAGCCATACCGGACTAGCGGAAGCCAAAAACATTCAGTACTTC. The V and J genes are TRBV14 and TRBJ2-4, with 10 bases that match TRBD2. This CDR3 is 17 amino acids long. The germline V gene has CDR1 SGHDN and CDR2 FVKESK. V shed 3 bases, J shed 0 bases, and the junction held 5 bases outside the gene matches.

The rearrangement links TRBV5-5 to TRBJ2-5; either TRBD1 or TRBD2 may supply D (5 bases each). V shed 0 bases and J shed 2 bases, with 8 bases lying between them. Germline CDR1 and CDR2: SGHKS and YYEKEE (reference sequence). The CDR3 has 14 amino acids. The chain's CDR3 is CASSLGDGQETQYF. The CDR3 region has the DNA TGTGCCAGCAGCTTGGGGGACGGACAAGAGACCCAGTACTTC.